This T cell receptor beta chain was sequenced in a study of blood T cell repertoires in COVID-19. The overall study: Acute and convalescent COVID-19 specimens originated in the United States, Italy and Spain. Sample material is recorded as cDNA or gDNA derived from T cells, B-cell-depleted T cells, or PBMCs.

V was clipped by 7 bases and J by 7 bases, with 19 bases between them. The germline V gene encodes CDR1 SEHNR and CDR2 FQNEAQ (reference sequence). This CDR3 is 14 amino acids long. Generated by immunoSEQ multiplex PCR, the TCRdb table keeps only in-frame clones and is missing some. Among fewer than 110,000 clones listed, approximately 87% were seen once. In its sample, this clone was seen a few times. Sequenced input: peripheral blood. The V gene is TRBV7-9, the J gene TRBJ1-2, with a tentative D call TRBD1 (5 bases). The source is a human donor in a cohort sampled during active or convalescent COVID-19. CDR3 bases: TGTGCCAGCACCTCCGGGGAGGGACTGGCTGGCTACACCTTC. Translation: CASTSGEGLAGYTF.